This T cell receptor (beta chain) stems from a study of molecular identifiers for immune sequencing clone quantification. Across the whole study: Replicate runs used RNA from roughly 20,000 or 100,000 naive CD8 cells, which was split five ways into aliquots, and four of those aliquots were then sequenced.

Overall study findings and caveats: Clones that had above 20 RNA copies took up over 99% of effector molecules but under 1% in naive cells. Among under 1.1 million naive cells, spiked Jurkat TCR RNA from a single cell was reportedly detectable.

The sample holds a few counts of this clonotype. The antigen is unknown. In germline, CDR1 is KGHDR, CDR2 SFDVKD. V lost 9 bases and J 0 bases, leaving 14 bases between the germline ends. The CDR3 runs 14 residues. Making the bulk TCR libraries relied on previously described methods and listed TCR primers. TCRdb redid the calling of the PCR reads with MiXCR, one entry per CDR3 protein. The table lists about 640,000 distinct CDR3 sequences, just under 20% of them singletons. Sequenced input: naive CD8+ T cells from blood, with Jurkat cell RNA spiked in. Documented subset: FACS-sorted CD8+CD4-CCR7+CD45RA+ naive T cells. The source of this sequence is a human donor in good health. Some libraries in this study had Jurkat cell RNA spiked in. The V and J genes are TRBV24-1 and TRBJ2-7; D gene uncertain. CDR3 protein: CATADLVASYEQYF. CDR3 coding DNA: TGTGCCACCGCCGACTTAGTGGCCTCCTACGAGCAGTACTTC.